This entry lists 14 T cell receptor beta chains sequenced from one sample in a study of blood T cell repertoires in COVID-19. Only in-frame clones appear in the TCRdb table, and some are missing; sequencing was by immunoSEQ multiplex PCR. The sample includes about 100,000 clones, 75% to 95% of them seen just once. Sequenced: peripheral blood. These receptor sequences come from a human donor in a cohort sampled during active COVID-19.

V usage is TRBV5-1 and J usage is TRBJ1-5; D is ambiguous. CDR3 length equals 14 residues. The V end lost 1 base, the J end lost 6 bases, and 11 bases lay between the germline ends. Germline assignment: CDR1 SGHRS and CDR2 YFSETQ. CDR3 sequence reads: CASSLFGGSQPQHF. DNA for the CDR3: TGCGCCAGCAGCTTGTTTGGAGGGTCTCAGCCCCAGCATTTT.

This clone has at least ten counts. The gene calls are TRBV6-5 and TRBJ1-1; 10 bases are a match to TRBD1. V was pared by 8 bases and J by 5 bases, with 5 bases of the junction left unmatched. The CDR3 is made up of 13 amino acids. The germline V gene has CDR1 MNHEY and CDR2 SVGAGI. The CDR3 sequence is CASWRQGATEAFF. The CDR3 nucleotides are TGTGCCAGCTGGAGACAGGGGGCTACTGAAGCTTTCTTT.

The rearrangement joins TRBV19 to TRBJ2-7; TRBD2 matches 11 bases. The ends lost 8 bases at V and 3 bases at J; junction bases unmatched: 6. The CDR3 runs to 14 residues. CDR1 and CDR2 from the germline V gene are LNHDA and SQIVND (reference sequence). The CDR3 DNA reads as TGTGCCAGTTCCGGGACTAGCGGAGTCTACGAGCAGTACTTC. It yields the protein CASSGTSGVYEQYF.

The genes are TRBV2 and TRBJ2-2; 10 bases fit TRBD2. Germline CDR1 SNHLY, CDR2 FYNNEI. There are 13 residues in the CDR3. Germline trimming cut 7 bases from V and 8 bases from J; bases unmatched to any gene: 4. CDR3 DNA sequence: TGTGCCAGCATTCGTAGCGGGAGGGGGGAGCTGTTTTTT. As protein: CASIRSGRGELFF. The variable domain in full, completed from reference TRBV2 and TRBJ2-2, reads EPEVTQTPSHQVTQMGQEVILRCVPISNHLYFYWYRQILGQKVEFLVSFYNNEISEKSEIFDDQFSVERPDGSNFTLKIRSTKLEDSAMYFCASIRSGRGELFFGEGSRLTVL.

The CDR3 spells CASTELPGANVLTF. The CDR3 DNA is TGCGCCAGCACCGAACTGCCTGGGGCCAACGTCCTGACTTTC. The rearrangement links TRBV5-1 to TRBJ2-6, with D unclear. The CDR3 sequence is 14 residues long. V was shortened by 6 bases and J by 2 bases, with 9 bases between the two germline ends. Per the germline V gene, CDR1 is SGHRS and CDR2 is YFSETQ.

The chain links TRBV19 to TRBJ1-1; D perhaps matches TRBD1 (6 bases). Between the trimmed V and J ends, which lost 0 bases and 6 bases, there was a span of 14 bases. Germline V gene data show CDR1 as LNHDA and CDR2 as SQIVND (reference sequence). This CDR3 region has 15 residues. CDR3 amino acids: CASSIEAGVVAEAFF. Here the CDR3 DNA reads TGTGCCAGTAGTATAGAGGCAGGGGTGGTAGCTGAAGCTTTCTTT.

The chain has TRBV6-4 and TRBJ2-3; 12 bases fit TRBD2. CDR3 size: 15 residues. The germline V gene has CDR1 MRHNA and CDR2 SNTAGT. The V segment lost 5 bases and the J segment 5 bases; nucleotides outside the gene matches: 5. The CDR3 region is CASSKLAGGLDTQYF. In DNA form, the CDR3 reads TGTGCCAGCAGTAAACTAGCGGGAGGTTTAGATACGCAGTATTTT.

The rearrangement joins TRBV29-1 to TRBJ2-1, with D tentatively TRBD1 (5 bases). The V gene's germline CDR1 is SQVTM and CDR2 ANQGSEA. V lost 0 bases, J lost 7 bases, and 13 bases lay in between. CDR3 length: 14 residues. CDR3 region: CSVEEGQGENEQFF. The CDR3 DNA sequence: TGCAGCGTTGAAGAGGGCCAGGGTGAGAATGAGCAGTTCTTC.

For the CDR3, the DNA is TGTGCCAGCAGCGTAGATTCTAGCGGAAGCACAGATACGCAGTATTTT. This encodes CASSVDSSGSTDTQYF. The V gene is TRBV9, the J gene TRBJ2-3; 7 positions match TRBD2. The CDR3 runs to 16 residues. V lost 0 bases and J lost 0; bases outside the gene matches: 4. The V gene's germline CDR1 is SGDLS and CDR2 YYNGEE. Full variable domain (outside the CDR3, taken from reference TRBV9 and TRBJ2-3): DSGVTQTPKHLITATGQRVTLRCSPRSGDLSVYWYQQSLDQGLQFLIQYYNGEERAKGNILERFSAQQFPDLHSELNLSSLELGDSALYFCASSVDSSGSTDTQYFGPGTRLTVL.

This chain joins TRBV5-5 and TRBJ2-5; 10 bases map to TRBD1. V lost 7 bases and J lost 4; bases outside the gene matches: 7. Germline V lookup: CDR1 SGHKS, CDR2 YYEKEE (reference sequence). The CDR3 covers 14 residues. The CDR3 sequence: CASVRQGAGETQYF. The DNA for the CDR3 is TGTGCCAGCGTACGACAGGGGGCGGGAGAGACCCAGTACTTC.

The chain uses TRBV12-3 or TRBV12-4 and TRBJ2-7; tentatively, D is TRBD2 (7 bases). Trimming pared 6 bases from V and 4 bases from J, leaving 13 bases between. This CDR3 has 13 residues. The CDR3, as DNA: TGTGCCAGCAGCCCTGGGGGGGCGTACGAGCAGTACTTC. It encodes CASSPGGAYEQYF.

The CDR3 DNA is TGTGCCAGCAGCCCTGGGACAGGGAGTAGAAACACCATATATTTT. Amino acids: CASSPGTGSRNTIYF. The V and J genes are TRBV7-8 and TRBJ1-3, with TRBD1 identical over 9 bases. CDR3 length: 15 amino acids. Germline V CDR1 and CDR2: SGHVS, FQNEAQ. The V gene end was trimmed by 5 bases and the J gene end by 5 bases; junction bases not matched to a gene: 7. Together with reference TRBV7-8 and TRBJ1-3, the CDR3 gives the full variable domain: GAGVSQSPRYKVAKRGQDVALRCDPISGHVSLFWYQQALGQGPEFLTYFQNEAQLDKSGLPSDRFFAERPEGSVSTLKIQRTQQEDSAVYLCASSPGTGSRNTIYFGEGSWLTVV.

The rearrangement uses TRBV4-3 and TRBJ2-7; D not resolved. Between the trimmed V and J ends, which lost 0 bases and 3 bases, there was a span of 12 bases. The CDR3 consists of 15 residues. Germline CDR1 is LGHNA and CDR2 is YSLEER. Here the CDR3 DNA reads TGCGCCAGCAGCCAAGAACGGTGGTCGCGCTACGAGCAGTACTTC. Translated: CASSQERWSRYEQYF.

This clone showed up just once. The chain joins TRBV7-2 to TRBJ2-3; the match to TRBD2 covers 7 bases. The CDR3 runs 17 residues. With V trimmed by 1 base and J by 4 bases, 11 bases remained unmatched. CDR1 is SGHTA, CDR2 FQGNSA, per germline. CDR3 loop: CASSLERDFFSADTQYF. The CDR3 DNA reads TGTGCCAGCAGCTTAGAGCGGGACTTTTTCTCGGCAGATACGCAGTATTTT.